These 17 T cell receptor beta chains came from one sample sequenced in a study of shared T cell receptors in the human thymus. Produced via immunoSEQ multiplex PCR; TCRdb's table is partial and in-frame only. The sample has 700,000 or so clones, 70% to 90% seen once. In addition, the sample was reused for a study of human thymus T cells.

Sequenced: thymocytes. All receptors derive from a girl under three years old with a congenital heart defect.

V gene TRBV2 combines with J gene TRBJ1-2, with 10 bases aligning to TRBD1. J gave up 7 bases and V 8 bases, and 4 bases lay outside the gene matches. The length of the CDR3 is 12 residues. Germline V gene sequence: CDR1 SNHLY, CDR2 FYNNEI. CDR3 sequence: CASAGQGIGYTF. The DNA for the CDR3 is TGTGCCAGCGCGGGACAGGGGATTGGCTACACCTTC.

This clone was detected only once. The chain uses TRBV5-6 and TRBJ1-2, with a possible D match to TRBD1 (5 bases). The germline V gene has CDR1 SGHDT and CDR2 YYEEEE. CDR3 length: 15 amino acids. V lost 2 bases and J 3 bases, leaving 14 bases between the germline ends. The CDR3 region is CASSFYQGEDYGYTF. CDR3 DNA: TGTGCCAGCAGCTTCTACCAAGGGGAGGACTATGGCTACACCTTC.

This clone was counted a few times. The genes are TRBV2 and TRBJ1-4; unclear D gene. The CDR3 has 18 amino acids. V was trimmed by 2 bases and J by 1 base, leaving 17 bases between them. Germline CDR1 reads SNHLY; CDR2 reads FYNNEI. The CDR3 region has the DNA TGTGCCAGCAGTGAACGTCAATGGCCGCTCGTAACTAATGAAAAACTGTTTTTT. It yields the protein CASSERQWPLVTNEKLFF. Looking up the rest from reference TRBV2 and TRBJ1-4 gives the full variable domain: EPEVTQTPSHQVTQMGQEVILRCVPISNHLYFYWYRQILGQKVEFLVSFYNNEISEKSEIFDDQFSVERPDGSNFTLKIRSTKLEDSAMYFCASSERQWPLVTNEKLFFGSGTQLSVL.

The chain has TRBV14 and TRBJ2-7; 10 bases are shared with TRBD1. The V and J ends lost 1 base and 0 bases, in that order; junction bases with no gene match: 6. This CDR3 has 17 residues. The germline V gene has CDR1 SGHDN and CDR2 FVKESK. The CDR3 loop reads CASSQGGTGVLSYEQYF. In DNA, the CDR3 is TGTGCCAGCAGCCAAGGGGGGACAGGGGTCCTCTCCTACGAGCAGTACTTC.

This chain connects TRBV5-8 to TRBJ2-7; TRBD2 is a possible D gene (6 bases). Germline V lookup: CDR1 SGHTS, CDR2 YDEGEE. This CDR3 comprises 16 residues. Trimming pared 0 bases from V and 2 bases from J, leaving 15 bases between. CDR3 sequence (DNA): TGTGCCAGCAGCTTGGAGGCTGGCGGGAACACCTACGAGCAGTACTTC. It is translated as CASSLEAGGNTYEQYF.

This chain uses TRBV29-1 with TRBJ2-3, with D maybe TRBD2 (7 bases). The CDR3 consists of 13 residues. Germline assignment: CDR1 SQVTM and CDR2 ANQGSEA. V lost 1 base to trimming and J lost 11 bases, with 16 bases between them. CDR3 sequence reads: CSVEVRGAHEQYF. DNA for the CDR3: TGCAGCGTTGAAGTCCGGGGGGCCCACGAGCAGTATTTT.

The chain joins TRBV27 to TRBJ2-5; the D gene is possibly TRBD1 (5 bases). V was pared by 2 bases and J by 2 bases, with 9 bases between. The CDR3 is 14 amino acids. Germline V gene sequence: CDR1 MNHEY, CDR2 SMNVEV (reference sequence). The CDR3 coding sequence is TGTGCCAGCAGTTTAACGACAGAACAAGAGACCCAGTACTTC. It specifies CASSLTTEQETQYF.

The CDR3 is CASSQDWLGGEYTQYF. The CDR3 DNA reads as TGTGCCAGCAGCCAAGATTGGCTGGGGGGGGAATATACGCAGTATTTT. V gene TRBV14 combines with J gene TRBJ2-3, with 7 bases matching TRBD2. CDR1 and CDR2 (germline): SGHDN, FVKESK. This CDR3 comprises 16 residues. With V trimmed by 0 bases and J by 7 bases, 10 bases remained unmatched. The variable domain in full, with the rest retrieved from reference TRBV14 and TRBJ2-3, is EAGVTQFPSHSVIEKGQTVTLRCDPISGHDNLYWYRRVMGKEIKFLLHFVKESKQDESGMPNNRFLAERTGGTYSTLKVQPAELEDSGVYFCASSQDWLGGEYTQYFGPGTRLTVL.

V and J are TRBV28 and TRBJ1-1; D gene uncertain. The V end was cut by 4 bases, the J end by 4 bases, with 10 bases between. The CDR3 spans 13 residues. Germline lookup yields CDR1 MDHEN and CDR2 SYDVKM. CDR3: CASSSYGPTEAFF. CDR3 DNA: TGTGCCAGCAGTTCTTATGGGCCCACTGAAGCTTTCTTT.

The V and J genes are TRBV15 and TRBJ2-7; D is unresolved. The V end lost 0 bases, the J end lost 3 bases, and 9 bases lay between the germline ends. Germline loops: CDR1 LNHNV, CDR2 YYDKDF (reference sequence). The CDR3 consists of 14 residues. CDR3 DNA: TGTGCCACCAGCAGAGACCTGAGGCACTACGAGCAGTACTTC. Amino acid sequence: CATSRDLRHYEQYF.

The V and J genes are TRBV2 and TRBJ2-1; tentatively, D is TRBD2 (6 bases). Trimming cost V 7 bases and J 3 bases, with 19 bases left between them. The CDR3 has 16 amino acids. Germline CDR1 reads SNHLY; CDR2 reads FYNNEI. CDR3 coding DNA: TGTGCCAGCACCGGACAACTAGCACGTTGCTACAATGAGCAGTTCTTC. Amino acids: CASTGQLARCYNEQFF.

The chain links TRBV15 to TRBJ1-6, with TRBD1 matching 7 bases. The germline V gene has CDR1 LNHNV and CDR2 YYDKDF (reference sequence). The CDR3 length is 17 residues. The V segment lost 0 bases and the J segment 7 bases; nucleotides outside the gene matches: 9. The CDR3 sequence: CATSRDGHQGENSPLHF. In DNA form, the CDR3 reads TGTGCCACCAGCAGAGACGGACACCAGGGGGAGAATTCACCCCTCCACTTT.

This rearrangement joins TRBV6-6 to TRBJ2-7; TRBD1 agrees at 7 bases. CDR1 and CDR2 from the germline V gene are MNHNY and SVGAGI (reference sequence). V lost 8 bases to trimming and J lost 3 bases; unmatched junction nucleotides: 10. The CDR3 length is 14 residues. CDR3 protein: CASGNRGLGYEQYF. In DNA form, the CDR3 reads TGTGCCAGCGGCAACAGGGGTTTGGGCTACGAGCAGTACTTC.

This clone has only a few counts. The chain uses TRBV29-1 and TRBJ2-3, with 14 bases that match TRBD2. Germline V gene data show CDR1 as SQVTM and CDR2 as ANQGSEA. The V segment lost 6 bases and the J segment 3 bases; nucleotides outside the gene matches: 8. The CDR3 consists of 16 residues. The CDR3 region has the DNA TGCAGCGTAGCCCCGACTAGCGGGGGGGGGACAGATACGCAGTATTTT. Translating gives CSVAPTSGGGTDTQYF.

This chain joins TRBV6-5 and TRBJ1-2; 7 positions match TRBD1. The germline V gene encodes CDR1 MNHEY and CDR2 SVGAGI. V shed 8 bases, J shed 3 bases, and the junction held 6 bases outside the gene matches. CDR3 size: 13 residues. CDR3 DNA: TGTGCCAGCTGGGGGACAGCTTACTATGGCTACACCTTC. Protein sequence: CASWGTAYYGYTF.

The J gene is TRBJ1-4, the V gene TRBV5-1; 7 positions agree with TRBD1. Per germline, CDR1 SGHRS and CDR2 YFSETQ. V lost 7 bases, J lost 8 bases, and 5 bases stayed unmatched. This CDR3 comprises 12 residues. The CDR3 loop is CASGWDSEKLFF. CDR3 sequence (DNA): TGCGCCAGCGGGTGGGACAGCGAAAAACTGTTTTTT.

The chain recombines TRBV4-1 with TRBJ2-5; the match to TRBD1 covers 10 bases. Near its end, the DNA agrees better with TRBJ2-7, so the J call may be wrong. This CDR3 has 18 residues. CDR1 is MGHRA and CDR2 is YSYEKL in the germline V gene. CDR3 region: CASSSILPGQGPAYEQYF. For the CDR3, the DNA is TGCGCCAGCAGCTCTATACTACCGGGACAGGGGCCCGCTTACGAGCAGTACTTC.